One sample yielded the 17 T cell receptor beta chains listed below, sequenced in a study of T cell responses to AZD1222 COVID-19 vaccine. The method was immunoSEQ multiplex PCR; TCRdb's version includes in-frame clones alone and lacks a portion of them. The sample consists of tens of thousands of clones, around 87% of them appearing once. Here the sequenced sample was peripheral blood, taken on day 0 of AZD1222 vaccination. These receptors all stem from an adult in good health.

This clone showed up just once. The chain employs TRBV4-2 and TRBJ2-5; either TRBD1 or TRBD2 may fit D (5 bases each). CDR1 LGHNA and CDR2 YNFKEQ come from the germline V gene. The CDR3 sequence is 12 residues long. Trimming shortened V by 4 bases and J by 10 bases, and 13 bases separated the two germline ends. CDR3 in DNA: TGTGCCAGCAGCCTGGGGGTTGGGAGCCAGTACTTC. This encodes CASSLGVGSQYF.

CDR3 DNA: TGTGCCAGCAGCGGGTCCGGGAGGGTTTATGGCTACACCTTC. Amino acids: CASSGSGRVYGYTF. This rearrangement joins TRBV7-9 to TRBJ1-2; D is unresolved. Germline V CDR1 and CDR2: SEHNR, FQNEAQ (reference sequence). CDR3 length: 14 amino acids. Between the trimmed V and J ends, which lost 5 bases and 5 bases, there was a span of 15 bases. Full variable domain (rest looked up from reference TRBV7-9 and TRBJ1-2): DTGVSQNPRHKITKRGQNVTFRCDPISEHNRLYWYRQTLGQGPEFLTYFQNEAQLEKSRLLSDRFSAERPKGSFSTLEIQRTEQGDSAMYLCASSGSGRVYGYTFGSGTRLTVV.

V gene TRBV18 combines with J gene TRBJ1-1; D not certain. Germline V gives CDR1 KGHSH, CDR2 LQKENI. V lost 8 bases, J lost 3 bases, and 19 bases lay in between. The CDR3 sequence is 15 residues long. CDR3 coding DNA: TGTGCCAGCGCCGCCGGAGTTGGGTGGGACACTGAAGCTTTCTTT. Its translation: CASAAGVGWDTEAFF. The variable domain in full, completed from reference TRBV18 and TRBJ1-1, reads NAGVMQNPRHLVRRRGQEARLRCSPMKGHSHVYWYRQLPEEGLKFMVYLQKENIIDESGMPKERFSAEFPKEGPSILRIQQVVRGDSAAYFCASAAGVGWDTEAFFGQGTRLTVV.

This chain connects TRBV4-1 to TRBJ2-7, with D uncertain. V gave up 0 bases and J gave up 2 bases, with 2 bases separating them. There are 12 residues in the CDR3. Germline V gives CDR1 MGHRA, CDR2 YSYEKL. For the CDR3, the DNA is TGCGCCAGCAGCCAAGAACCCTACGAGCAGTACTTC. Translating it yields CASSQEPYEQYF.

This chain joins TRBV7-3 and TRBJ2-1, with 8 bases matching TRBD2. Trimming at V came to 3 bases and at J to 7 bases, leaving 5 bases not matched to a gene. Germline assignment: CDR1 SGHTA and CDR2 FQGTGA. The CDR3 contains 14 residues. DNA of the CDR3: TGTGCCAGCAGCTTCGTCGGGGGGGAAAATGAGCAGTTCTTC. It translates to CASSFVGGENEQFF.

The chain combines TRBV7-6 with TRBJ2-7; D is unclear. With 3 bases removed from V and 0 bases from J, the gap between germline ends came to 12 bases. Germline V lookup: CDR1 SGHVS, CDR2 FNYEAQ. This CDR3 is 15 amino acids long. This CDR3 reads CASSLGSTSSYEQYF. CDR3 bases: TGTGCCAGCAGCTTGGGAAGTACCTCCTCCTACGAGCAGTACTTC.

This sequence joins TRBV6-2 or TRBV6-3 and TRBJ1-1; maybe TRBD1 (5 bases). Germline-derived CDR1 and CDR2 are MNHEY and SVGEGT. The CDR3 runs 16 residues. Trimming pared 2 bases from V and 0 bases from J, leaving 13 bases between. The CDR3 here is CASSYPPGGMNTEAFF. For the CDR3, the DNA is TGTGCCAGCAGTTACCCGCCCGGGGGGATGAACACTGAAGCTTTCTTT.

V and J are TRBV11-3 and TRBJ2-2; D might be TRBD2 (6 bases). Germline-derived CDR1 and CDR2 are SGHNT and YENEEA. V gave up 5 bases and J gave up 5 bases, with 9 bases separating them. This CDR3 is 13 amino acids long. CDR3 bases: TGTGCCAGCAGCCCCCGGGGGACCGGGGAGCTGTTTTTT. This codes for CASSPRGTGELFF.

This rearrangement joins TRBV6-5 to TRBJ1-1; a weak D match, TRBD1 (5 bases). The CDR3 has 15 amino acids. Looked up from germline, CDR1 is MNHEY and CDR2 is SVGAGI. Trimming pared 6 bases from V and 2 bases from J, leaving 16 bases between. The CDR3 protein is CASRAKGRGNTEAFF. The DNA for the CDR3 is TGTGCCAGCAGGGCAAAGGGGCGGGGTAACACTGAAGCTTTCTTT.

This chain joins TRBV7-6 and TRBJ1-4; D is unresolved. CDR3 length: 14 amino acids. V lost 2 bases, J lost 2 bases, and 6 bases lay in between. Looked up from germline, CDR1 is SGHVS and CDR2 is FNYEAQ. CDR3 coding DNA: TGTGCCAGCAGCTTATACGATACTAATGAAAAACTGTTTTTT. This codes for CASSLYDTNEKLFF.

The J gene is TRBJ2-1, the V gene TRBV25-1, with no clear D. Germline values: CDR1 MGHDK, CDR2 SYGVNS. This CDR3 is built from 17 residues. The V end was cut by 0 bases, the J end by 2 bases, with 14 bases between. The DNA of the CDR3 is TGTGCCAGCAGTGAATATAGATCGGGTCGGGCCTACAATGAGCAGTTCTTC. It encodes CASSEYRSGRAYNEQFF.

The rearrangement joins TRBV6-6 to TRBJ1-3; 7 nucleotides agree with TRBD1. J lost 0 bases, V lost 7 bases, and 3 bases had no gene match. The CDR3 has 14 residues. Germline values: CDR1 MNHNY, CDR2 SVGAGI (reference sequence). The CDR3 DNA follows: TGTGCCAGCACGGGGACAGCCTCTGGAAACACCATATATTTT. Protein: CASTGTASGNTIYF.

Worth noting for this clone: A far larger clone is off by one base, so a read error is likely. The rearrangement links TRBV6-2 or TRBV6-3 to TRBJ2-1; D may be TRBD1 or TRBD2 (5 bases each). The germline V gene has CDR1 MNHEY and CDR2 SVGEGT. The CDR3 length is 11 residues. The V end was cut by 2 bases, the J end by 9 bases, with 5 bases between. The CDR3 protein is CASSYGGEQFF. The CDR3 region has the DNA TGTGCCAGCAGTTACGGGGGTGAGCAGTTCTTC.

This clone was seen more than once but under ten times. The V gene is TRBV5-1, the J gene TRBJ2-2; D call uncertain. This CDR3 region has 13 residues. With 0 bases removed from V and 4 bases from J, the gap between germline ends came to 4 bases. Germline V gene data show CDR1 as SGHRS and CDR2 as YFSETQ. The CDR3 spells CASSLGGTGELFF. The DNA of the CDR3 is TGCGCCAGCAGCTTGGGGGGCACCGGGGAGCTGTTTTTT.

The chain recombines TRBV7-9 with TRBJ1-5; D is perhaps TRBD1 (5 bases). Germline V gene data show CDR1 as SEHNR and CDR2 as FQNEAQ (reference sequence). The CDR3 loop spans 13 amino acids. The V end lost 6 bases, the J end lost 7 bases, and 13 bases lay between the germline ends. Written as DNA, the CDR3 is TGTGCCAGCAGGGGAAATGAGGGGCAGCCCCAGCATTTT. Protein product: CASRGNEGQPQHF.

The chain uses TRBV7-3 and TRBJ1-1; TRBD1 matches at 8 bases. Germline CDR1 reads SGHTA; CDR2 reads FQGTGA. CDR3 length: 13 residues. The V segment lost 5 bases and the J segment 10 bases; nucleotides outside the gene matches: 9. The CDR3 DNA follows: TGTGCCAGCAGCCAAGACAGGGGACGTGGAGCTTTCTTT. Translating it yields CASSQDRGRGAFF.

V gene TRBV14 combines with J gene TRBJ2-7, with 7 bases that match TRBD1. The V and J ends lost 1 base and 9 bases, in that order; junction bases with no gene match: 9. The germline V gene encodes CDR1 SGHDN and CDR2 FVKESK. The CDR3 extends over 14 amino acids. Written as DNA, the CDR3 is TGTGCCAGCAGCCAAGCCTCTACAGGGGCAGGGCAGTACTTC. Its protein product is CASSQASTGAGQYF.